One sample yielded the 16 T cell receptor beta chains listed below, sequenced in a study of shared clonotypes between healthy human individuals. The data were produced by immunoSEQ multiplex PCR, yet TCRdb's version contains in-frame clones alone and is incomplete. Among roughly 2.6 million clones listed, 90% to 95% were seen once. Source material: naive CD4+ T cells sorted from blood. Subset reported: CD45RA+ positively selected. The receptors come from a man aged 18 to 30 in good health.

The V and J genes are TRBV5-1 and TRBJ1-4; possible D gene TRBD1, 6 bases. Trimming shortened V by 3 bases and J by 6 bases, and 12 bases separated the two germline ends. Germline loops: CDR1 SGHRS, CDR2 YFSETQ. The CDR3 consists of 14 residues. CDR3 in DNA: TGCGCCAGCAGCTGGGGGGGCGCAGATGAAAAACTGTTTTTT. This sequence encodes CASSWGGADEKLFF.

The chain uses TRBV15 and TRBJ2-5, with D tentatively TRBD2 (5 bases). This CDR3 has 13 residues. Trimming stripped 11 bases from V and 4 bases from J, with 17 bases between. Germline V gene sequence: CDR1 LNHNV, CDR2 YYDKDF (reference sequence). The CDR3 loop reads CASRRPGVETQYF. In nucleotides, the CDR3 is TGTGCCTCGCGGCGGCCCGGGGTAGAGACCCAGTACTTC.

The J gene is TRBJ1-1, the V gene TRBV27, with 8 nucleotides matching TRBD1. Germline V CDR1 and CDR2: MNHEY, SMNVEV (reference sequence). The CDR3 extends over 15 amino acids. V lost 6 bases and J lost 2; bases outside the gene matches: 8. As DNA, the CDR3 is TGTGCCAGCAGCCCCCCGGACAGGGTCAACACTGAAGCTTTCTTT. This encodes CASSPPDRVNTEAFF.

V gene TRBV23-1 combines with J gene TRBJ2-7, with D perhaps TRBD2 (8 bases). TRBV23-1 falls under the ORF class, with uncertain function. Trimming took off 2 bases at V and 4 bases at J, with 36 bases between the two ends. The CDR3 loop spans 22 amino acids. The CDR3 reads CASSQLTGEGSGGPFGQYEQYF. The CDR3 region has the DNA TGCGCCAGCAGTCAACTTACAGGGGAGGGATCGGGAGGGCCGTTTGGTCAGTACGAGCAGTACTTC.

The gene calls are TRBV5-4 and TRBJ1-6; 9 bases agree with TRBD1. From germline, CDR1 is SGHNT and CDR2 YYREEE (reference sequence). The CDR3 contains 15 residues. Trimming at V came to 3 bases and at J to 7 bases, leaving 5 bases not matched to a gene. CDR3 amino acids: CASSSSGTGNSPLHF. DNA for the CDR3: TGTGCCAGCAGCTCCTCCGGGACAGGGAATTCACCCCTCCACTTT.

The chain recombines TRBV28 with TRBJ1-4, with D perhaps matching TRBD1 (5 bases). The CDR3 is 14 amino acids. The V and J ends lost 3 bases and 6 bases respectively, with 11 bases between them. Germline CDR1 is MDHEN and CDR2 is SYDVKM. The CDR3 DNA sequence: TGTGCCAGCAGTTTGACAGTCAGGGATGAAAAACTGTTTTTT. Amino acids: CASSLTVRDEKLFF.

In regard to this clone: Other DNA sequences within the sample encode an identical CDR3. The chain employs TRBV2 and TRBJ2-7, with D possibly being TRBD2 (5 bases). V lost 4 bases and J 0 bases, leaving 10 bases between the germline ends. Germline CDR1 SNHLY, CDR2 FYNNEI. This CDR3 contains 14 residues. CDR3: CASSARGHSYEQYF. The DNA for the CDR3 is TGTGCCAGCAGTGCTCGCGGGCACTCCTACGAGCAGTACTTC.

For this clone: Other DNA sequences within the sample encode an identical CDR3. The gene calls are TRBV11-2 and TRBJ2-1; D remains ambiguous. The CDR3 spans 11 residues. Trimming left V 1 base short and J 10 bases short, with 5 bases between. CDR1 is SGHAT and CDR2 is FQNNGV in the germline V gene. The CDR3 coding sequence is TGTGCCAGCAGCTTAGCCATCGAGCAGTTCTTC. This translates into CASSLAIEQFF.

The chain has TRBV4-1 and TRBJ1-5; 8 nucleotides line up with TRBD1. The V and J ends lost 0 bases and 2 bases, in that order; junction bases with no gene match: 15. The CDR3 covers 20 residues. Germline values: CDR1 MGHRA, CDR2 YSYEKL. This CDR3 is CASSQERGQAYSYGNQPQHF. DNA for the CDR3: TGCGCCAGCAGCCAAGAGAGGGGACAGGCCTATAGTTACGGCAATCAGCCCCAGCATTTT.

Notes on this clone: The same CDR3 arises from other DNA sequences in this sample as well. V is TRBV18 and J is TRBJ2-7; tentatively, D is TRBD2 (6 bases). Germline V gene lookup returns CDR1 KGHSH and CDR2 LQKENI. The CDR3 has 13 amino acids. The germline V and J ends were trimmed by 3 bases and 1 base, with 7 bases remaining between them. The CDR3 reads CASSPGLSYEQYF. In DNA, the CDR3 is TGTGCCAGCTCACCGGGACTTTCCTACGAGCAGTACTTC.

The CDR3 is CASSVGLGTSETQYF. CDR3 coding DNA: TGTGCCAGCAGCGTAGGACTCGGGACATCCGAGACCCAGTACTTC. V gene TRBV9 combines with J gene TRBJ2-5; a possible D gene is TRBD1 (6 bases). V lost 0 bases and J lost 5, with 14 bases in between. CDR3 size: 15 residues. Germline assignment: CDR1 SGDLS and CDR2 YYNGEE. Using reference TRBV9 and TRBJ2-5 for the parts outside the CDR3, the full variable domain is DSGVTQTPKHLITATGQRVTLRCSPRSGDLSVYWYQQSLDQGLQFLIQYYNGEERAKGNILERFSAQQFPDLHSELNLSSLELGDSALYFCASSVGLGTSETQYFGPGTRLLVL.

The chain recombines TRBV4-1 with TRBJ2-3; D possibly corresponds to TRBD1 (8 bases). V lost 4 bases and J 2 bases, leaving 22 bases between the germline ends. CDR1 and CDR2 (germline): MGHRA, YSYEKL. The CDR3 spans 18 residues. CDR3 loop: CASSRKGGDRLPTDTQYF. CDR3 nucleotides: TGCGCCAGCAGCCGGAAGGGAGGGGACAGGCTACCCACAGATACGCAGTATTTT.

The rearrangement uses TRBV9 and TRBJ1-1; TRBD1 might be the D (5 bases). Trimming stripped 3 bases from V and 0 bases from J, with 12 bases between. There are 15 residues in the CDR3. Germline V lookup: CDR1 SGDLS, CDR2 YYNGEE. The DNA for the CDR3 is TGTGCCAGCAGCGACCGGGGCGGTTTGAACACTGAAGCTTTCTTT. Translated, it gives CASSDRGGLNTEAFF.

The CDR3 nucleotides read TGTGCCAGCAGCGATCCGGGACAGGGGCGTGAAAAACTGTTTTTT. This gives the protein CASSDPGQGREKLFF. The V call is TRBV2, the J call TRBJ1-4; 10 nucleotides match TRBD1. CDR1 is SNHLY, CDR2 FYNNEI, per germline. This CDR3 has 15 residues. V lost 6 bases to trimming and J lost 7 bases; unmatched junction nucleotides: 8.

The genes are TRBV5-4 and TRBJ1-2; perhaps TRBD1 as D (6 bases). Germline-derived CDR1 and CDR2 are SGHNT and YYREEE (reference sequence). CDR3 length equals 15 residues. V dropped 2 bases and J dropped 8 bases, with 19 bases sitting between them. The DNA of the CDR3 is TGTGCCAGCAGCTTCCGGTTTGCAGGGGATGAGGGCTACACCTTC. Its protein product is CASSFRFAGDEGYTF.

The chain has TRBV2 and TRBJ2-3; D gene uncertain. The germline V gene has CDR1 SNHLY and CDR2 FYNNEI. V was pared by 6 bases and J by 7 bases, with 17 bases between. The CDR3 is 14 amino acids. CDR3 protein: CASRGVLLGNTQYF. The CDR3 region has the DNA TGTGCCAGCAGAGGCGTCCTCTTGGGAAATACGCAGTATTTT.